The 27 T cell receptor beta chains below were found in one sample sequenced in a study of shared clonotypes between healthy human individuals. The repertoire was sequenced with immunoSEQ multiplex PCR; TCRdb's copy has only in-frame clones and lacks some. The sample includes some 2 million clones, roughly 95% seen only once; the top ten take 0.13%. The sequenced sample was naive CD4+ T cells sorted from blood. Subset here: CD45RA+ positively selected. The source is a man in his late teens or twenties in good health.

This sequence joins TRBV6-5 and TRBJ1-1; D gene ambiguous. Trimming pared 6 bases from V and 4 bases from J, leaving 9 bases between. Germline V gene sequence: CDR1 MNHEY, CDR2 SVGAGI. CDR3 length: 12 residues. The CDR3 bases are TGTGCCAGCAGACGGACCAGCACTGAAGCTTTCTTT. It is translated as CASRRTSTEAFF.

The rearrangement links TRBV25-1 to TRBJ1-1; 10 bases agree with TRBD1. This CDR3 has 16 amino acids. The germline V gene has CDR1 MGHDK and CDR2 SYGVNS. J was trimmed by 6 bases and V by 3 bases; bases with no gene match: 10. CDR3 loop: CASSDPPGTGVAEAFF. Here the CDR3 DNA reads TGTGCCAGCAGTGACCCCCCCGGGACAGGGGTGGCTGAAGCTTTCTTT.

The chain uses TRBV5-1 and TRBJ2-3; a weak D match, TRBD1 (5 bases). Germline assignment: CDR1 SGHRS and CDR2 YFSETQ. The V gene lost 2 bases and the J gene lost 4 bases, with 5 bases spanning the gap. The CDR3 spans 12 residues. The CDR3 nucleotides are TGCGCCAGCAGCTTCAGGGCAGATACGCAGTATTTT. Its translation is CASSFRADTQYF. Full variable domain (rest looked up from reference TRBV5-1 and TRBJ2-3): KAGVTQTPRYLIKTRGQQVTLSCSPISGHRSVSWYQQTPGQGLQFLFEYFSETQRNKGNFPGRFSGRQFSNSRSEMNVSTLELGDSALYLCASSFRADTQYFGPGTRLTVL.

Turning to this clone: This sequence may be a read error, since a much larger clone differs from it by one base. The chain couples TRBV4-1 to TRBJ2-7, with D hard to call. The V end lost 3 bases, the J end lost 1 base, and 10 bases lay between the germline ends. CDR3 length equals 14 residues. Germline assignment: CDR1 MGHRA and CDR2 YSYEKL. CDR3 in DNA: TGCGCCAGCAGCCATAAAACACATTCCTACGAGCAGTACTTC. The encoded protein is CASSHKTHSYEQYF.

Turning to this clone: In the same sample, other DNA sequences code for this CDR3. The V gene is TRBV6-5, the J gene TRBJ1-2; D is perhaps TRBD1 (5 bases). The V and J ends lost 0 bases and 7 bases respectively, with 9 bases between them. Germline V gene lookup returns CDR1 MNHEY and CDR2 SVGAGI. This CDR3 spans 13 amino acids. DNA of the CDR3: TGTGCCAGCAGTTACTCGAACGGGGGTGGCTACACCTTC. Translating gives CASSYSNGGGYTF.

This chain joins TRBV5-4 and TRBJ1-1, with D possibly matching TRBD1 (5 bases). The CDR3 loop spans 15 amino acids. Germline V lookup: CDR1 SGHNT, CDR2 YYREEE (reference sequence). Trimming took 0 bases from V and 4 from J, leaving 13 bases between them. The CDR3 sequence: CASSLEGSGPTEAFF. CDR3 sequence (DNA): TGTGCCAGCAGCTTGGAAGGGTCAGGGCCCACTGAAGCTTTCTTT.

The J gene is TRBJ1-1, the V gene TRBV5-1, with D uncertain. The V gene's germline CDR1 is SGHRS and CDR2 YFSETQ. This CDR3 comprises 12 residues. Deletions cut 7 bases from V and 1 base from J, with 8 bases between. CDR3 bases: TGCGCCAGCTCGGAGGGGAACACTGAAGCTTTCTTT. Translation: CASSEGNTEAFF.

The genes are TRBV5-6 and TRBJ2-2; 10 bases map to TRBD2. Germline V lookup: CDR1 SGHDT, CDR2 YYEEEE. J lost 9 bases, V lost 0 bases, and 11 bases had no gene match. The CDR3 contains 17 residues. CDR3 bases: TGTGCCAGCAGCTTGGTAGTAGCGGGGGGCCACCACCGGGAGCTGTTTTTT. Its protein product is CASSLVVAGGHHRELFF. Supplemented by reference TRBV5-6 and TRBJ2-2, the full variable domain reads DAGVTQSPTHLIKTRGQQVTLRCSPKSGHDTVSWYQQALGQGPQFIFQYYEEEERQRGNFPDRFSGHQFPNYSSELNVNALLLGDSALYLCASSLVVAGGHHRELFFGEGSRLTVL.

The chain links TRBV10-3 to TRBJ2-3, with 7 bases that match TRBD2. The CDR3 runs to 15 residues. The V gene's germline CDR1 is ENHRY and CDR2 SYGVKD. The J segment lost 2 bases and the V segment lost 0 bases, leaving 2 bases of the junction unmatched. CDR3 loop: CAISESRLATDTQYF. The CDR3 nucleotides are TGTGCCATCAGTGAGTCACGACTAGCCACAGATACGCAGTATTTT.

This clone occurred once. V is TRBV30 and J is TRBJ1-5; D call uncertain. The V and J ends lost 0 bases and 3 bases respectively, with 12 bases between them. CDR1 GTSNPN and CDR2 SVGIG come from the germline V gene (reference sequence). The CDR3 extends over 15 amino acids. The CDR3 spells CAWSVGGKVNQPQHF. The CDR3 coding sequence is TGTGCCTGGAGTGTAGGAGGGAAGGTCAATCAGCCCCAGCATTTT. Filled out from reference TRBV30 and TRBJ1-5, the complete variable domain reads SQTIHQWPATLVQPVGSPLSLECTVEGTSNPNLYWYRQAAGRGLQLLFYSVGIGQISSEVPQNLSASRPQDRQFILSSKKLLLSDSGFYLCAWSVGGKVNQPQHFGDGTRLSIL.

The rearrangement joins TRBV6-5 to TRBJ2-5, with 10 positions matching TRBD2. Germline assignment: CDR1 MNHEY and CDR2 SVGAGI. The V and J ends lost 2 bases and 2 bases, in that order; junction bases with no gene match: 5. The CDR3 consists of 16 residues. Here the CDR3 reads CASSYGLAEGQETQYF. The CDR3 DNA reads TGTGCCAGCAGTTACGGACTAGCGGAGGGGCAAGAGACCCAGTACTTC.

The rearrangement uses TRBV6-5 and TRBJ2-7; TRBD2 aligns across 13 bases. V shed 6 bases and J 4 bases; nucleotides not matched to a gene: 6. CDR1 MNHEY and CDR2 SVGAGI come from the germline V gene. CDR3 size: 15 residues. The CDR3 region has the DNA TGTGCCAGCAGCCAGGGGACTAGCGGGAAATACGAGCAGTACTTC. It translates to CASSQGTSGKYEQYF.

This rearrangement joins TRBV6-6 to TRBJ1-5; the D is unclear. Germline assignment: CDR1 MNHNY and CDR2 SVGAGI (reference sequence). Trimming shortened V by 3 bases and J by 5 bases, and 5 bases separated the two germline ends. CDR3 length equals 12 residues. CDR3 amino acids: CASSYTDQPQHF. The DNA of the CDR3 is TGTGCCAGCAGTTATACAGATCAGCCCCAGCATTTT.

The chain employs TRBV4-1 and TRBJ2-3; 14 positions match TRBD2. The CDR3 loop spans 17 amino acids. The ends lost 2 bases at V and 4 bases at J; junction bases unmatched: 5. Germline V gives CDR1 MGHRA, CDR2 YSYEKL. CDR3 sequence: CASSQLPGLAGADTQYF. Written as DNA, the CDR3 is TGCGCCAGCAGCCAACTACCGGGACTAGCGGGAGCAGATACGCAGTATTTT.

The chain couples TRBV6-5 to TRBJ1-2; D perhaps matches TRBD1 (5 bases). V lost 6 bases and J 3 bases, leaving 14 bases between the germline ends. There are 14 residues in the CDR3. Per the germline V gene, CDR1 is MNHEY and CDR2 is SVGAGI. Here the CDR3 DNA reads TGTGCCAGCAGGTTTGCGGGGCTTGACTATGGCTACACCTTC. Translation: CASRFAGLDYGYTF.

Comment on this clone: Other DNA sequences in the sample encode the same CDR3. CDR3 residues: CAWSEAGYEQYF. DNA of the CDR3: TGTGCCTGGAGTGAGGCCGGCTACGAGCAGTACTTC. This chain connects TRBV30 to TRBJ2-7, with D hard to call. CDR3 length: 12 residues. Looked up from germline, CDR1 is GTSNPN and CDR2 is SVGIG (reference sequence). V was shortened by 1 base and J by 3 bases, with 7 bases between the two germline ends.

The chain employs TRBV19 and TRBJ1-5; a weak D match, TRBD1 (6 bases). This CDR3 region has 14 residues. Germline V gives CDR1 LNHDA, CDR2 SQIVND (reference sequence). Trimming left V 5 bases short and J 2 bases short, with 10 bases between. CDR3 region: CASSVEGGNQPQHF. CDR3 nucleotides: TGTGCCAGTAGTGTGGAGGGGGGCAATCAGCCCCAGCATTTT.

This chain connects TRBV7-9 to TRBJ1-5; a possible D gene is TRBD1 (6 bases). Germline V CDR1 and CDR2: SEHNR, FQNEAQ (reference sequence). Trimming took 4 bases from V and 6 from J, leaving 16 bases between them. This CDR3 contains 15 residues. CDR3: CASSSGTSGGQPQHF. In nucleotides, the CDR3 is TGTGCCAGCAGCTCTGGGACATCCGGAGGTCAGCCCCAGCATTTT.

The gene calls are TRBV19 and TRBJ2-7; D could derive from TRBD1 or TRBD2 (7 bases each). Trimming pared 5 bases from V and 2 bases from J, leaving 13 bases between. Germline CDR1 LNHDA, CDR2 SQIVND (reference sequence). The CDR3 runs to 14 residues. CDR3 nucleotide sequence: TGTGCCAGTAGTCCGCAGGGGGGGGCCTACGAGCAGTACTTC. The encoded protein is CASSPQGGAYEQYF.

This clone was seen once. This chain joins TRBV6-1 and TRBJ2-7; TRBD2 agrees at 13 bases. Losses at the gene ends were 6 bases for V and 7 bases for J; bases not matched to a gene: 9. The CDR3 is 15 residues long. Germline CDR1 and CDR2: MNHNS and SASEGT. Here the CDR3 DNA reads TGTGCCAGCAGCTCTGGGACTAGCGGGACGAGAGAGCAGTACTTC. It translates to CASSSGTSGTREQYF.

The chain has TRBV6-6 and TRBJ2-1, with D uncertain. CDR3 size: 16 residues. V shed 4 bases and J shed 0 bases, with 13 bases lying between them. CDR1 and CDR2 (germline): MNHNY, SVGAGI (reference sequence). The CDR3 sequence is CASSSPRPISYNEQFF. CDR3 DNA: TGTGCCAGCAGTTCCCCCCGCCCGATCTCCTACAATGAGCAGTTCTTC.

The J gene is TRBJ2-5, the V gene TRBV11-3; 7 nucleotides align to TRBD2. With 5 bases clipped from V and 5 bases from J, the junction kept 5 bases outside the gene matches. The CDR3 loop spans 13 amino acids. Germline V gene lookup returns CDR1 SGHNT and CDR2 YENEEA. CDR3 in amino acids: CASSQAGVETQYF. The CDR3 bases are TGTGCCAGCAGCCAGGCGGGAGTGGAGACCCAGTACTTC.

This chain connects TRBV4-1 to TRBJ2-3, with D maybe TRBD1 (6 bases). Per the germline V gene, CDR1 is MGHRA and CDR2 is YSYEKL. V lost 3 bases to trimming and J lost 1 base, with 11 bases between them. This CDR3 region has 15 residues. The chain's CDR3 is CASSQVGHRTDTQYF. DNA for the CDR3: TGCGCCAGCAGCCAGGTGGGACACCGCACAGATACGCAGTATTTT.

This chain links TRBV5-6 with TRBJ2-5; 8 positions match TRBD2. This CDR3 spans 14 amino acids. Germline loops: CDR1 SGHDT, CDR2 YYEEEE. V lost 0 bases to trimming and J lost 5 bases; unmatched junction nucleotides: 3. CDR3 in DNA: TGTGCCAGCAGCTTGGGGACTAGCCGCGAGACCCAGTACTTC. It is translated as CASSLGTSRETQYF. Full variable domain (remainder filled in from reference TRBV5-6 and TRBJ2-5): DAGVTQSPTHLIKTRGQQVTLRCSPKSGHDTVSWYQQALGQGPQFIFQYYEEEERQRGNFPDRFSGHQFPNYSSELNVNALLLGDSALYLCASSLGTSRETQYFGPGTRLLVL.

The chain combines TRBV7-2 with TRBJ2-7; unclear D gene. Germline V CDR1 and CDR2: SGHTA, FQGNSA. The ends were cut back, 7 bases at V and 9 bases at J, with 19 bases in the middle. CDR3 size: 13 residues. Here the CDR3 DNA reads TGTGCCAGCACCCTTAGTAGTCTCTTCGGGCAGTACTTC. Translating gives CASTLSSLFGQYF. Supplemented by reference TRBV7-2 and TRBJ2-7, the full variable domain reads GAGVSQSPSNKVTEKGKDVELRCDPISGHTALYWYRQSLGQGLEFLIYFQGNSAPDKSGLPSDRFSAERTGGSVSTLTIQRTQQEDSAVYLCASTLSSLFGQYFGPGTRLTVT.

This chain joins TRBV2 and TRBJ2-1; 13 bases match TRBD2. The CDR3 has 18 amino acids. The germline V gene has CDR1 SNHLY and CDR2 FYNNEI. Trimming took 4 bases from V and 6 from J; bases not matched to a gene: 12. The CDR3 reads CASSASGTSGALGNEQFF. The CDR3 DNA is TGTGCCAGCAGTGCAAGTGGGACTAGCGGGGCCCTTGGCAATGAGCAGTTCTTC.

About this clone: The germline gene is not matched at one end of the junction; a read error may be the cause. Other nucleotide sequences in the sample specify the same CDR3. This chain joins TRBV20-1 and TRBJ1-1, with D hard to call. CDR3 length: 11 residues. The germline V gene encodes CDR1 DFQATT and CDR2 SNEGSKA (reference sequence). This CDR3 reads CSARGHTEAFF. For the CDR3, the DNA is TGCAGTGCTAGAGGACACACCGAAGCTTTCTTT.